These 19 T cell receptor beta chains were sequenced from one sample in a study of technical replicates of blood from a few donors. The method was immunoSEQ multiplex PCR; TCRdb's version includes in-frame clones alone and lacks a portion of them. The sample contains under 95,000 clones, 95% to 98% of which appear only once. The sequencing sample was made of T cells isolated from PBMCs. The receptors were sampled from a human donor in good health.

The chain carries TRBV10-3 and TRBJ2-3; TRBD1 aligns across 10 bases. The CDR3 spans 13 residues. With 10 bases clipped from V and 8 bases from J, the junction kept 9 bases outside the gene matches. Germline CDR1 is ENHRY and CDR2 is SYGVKD. The CDR3: CATGTGEDGTQYF. CDR3 nucleotide sequence: TGTGCCACCGGGACAGGGGAGGATGGTACGCAGTATTTT.

This sequence joins TRBV27 and TRBJ1-2; 9 positions agree with TRBD1. Unmatched junction bases numbered 11, after V lost 4 bases and J lost 8 bases. The germline V gene has CDR1 MNHEY and CDR2 SMNVEV (reference sequence). The CDR3 extends over 15 amino acids. CDR3 region: CASSSSPGTGQGYTF. The CDR3 DNA follows: TGTGCCAGCAGTTCGTCCCCCGGGACAGGGCAAGGCTACACCTTC.

This rearrangement joins TRBV9 to TRBJ2-1; D unresolved. Germline V gene data show CDR1 as SGDLS and CDR2 as YYNGEE. V lost 0 bases, J lost 8 bases, and 12 bases lay in between. The CDR3 covers 14 residues. CDR3 coding DNA: TGTGCCAGCAGCGTAGCAATTCATGGGCATGAGCAGTTCTTC. This encodes CASSVAIHGHEQFF.

This clone occurred once. V gene TRBV5-4 combines with J gene TRBJ2-3; 7 bases are shared with TRBD2. There are 16 residues in the CDR3. V trimming: 7 bases; J trimming: 0 bases; junction bases outside the gene matches: 11. Germline CDR1 reads SGHNT; CDR2 reads YYREEE (reference sequence). The CDR3 region has the DNA TGTGCCAGCGGATCCCATAGCGGGCGAAGCACAGATACGCAGTATTTT. As protein: CASGSHSGRSTDTQYF. Variable domain in full (rest from reference TRBV5-4 and TRBJ2-3): ETGVTQSPTHLIKTRGQQVTLRCSSQSGHNTVSWYQQALGQGPQFIFQYYREEENGRGNFPPRFSGLQFPNYSSELNVNALELDDSALYLCASGSHSGRSTDTQYFGPGTRLTVL.

This clone has only one observation. The V gene is TRBV6-5, the J gene TRBJ2-2; possibly TRBD2 for D (6 bases). The germline V gene has CDR1 MNHEY and CDR2 SVGAGI. This CDR3 is 14 amino acids long. V was pared by 2 bases and J by 4 bases, with 8 bases between. The chain's CDR3 is CASSYTGGTGELFF. In DNA, the CDR3 is TGTGCCAGCAGTTACACCGGGGGCACCGGGGAGCTGTTTTTT.

V is TRBV6-6 and J is TRBJ2-7; a weak D match, TRBD2 (6 bases). Germline CDR1 is MNHNY and CDR2 is SVGAGI (reference sequence). This CDR3 spans 13 amino acids. The CDR3 loop is CAAGSGILNEQYF. The CDR3 coding sequence is TGTGCGGCGGGAAGTGGTATCCTAAACGAGCAGTACTTC.

The DNA of the CDR3 is TGTGCCAGCAGCCACGCTGTAGCGGGAGGAGGGACAGATACGCAGTATTTT. Its translation: CASSHAVAGGGTDTQYF. The chain recombines TRBV16 with TRBJ2-3, with 10 bases aligning to TRBD2. V was clipped by 3 bases and J by 3 bases; unmatched bases: 9. This CDR3 is built from 17 residues. CDR1 KGHSY and CDR2 FQNENV come from the germline V gene.

The table lists this clone with a count of one. V is TRBV30 and J is TRBJ2-2, with 8 bases aligning to TRBD1. Looked up from germline, CDR1 is GTSNPN and CDR2 is SVGIG (reference sequence). The CDR3 covers 18 residues. The J segment lost 1 base and the V segment lost 6 bases, leaving 16 bases of the junction unmatched. The CDR3 region is CACEPGQDLPVNTGELFF. The CDR3, as DNA: TGTGCCTGCGAACCGGGACAGGACTTACCGGTGAACACCGGGGAGCTGTTTTTT. Together with reference TRBV30 and TRBJ2-2, the CDR3 gives the full variable domain: SQTIHQWPATLVQPVGSPLSLECTVEGTSNPNLYWYRQAAGRGLQLLFYSVGIGQISSEVPQNLSASRPQDRQFILSSKKLLLSDSGFYLCACEPGQDLPVNTGELFFGEGSRLTVL.

The V and J genes are TRBV7-6 and TRBJ2-7, with TRBD1 matching 10 bases. The germline V gene encodes CDR1 SGHVS and CDR2 FNYEAQ. Trimming took 4 bases from V and 4 from J; bases not matched to a gene: 7. This CDR3 has 15 residues. This CDR3 reads CASSSTTGGFYEQYF. The CDR3 DNA reads TGTGCCAGCAGCTCGACGACAGGGGGCTTTTACGAGCAGTACTTC.

The chain joins TRBV5-8 to TRBJ2-7, with D possibly matching TRBD2 (6 bases). The CDR3 is made up of 14 amino acids. In germline, CDR1 is SGHTS, CDR2 YDEGEE. V lost 4 bases and J lost 3, with 14 bases in between. CDR3 loop: CASSPGEWVYEQYF. The CDR3 region has the DNA TGTGCCAGCAGCCCGGGGGAGTGGGTCTACGAGCAGTACTTC.

The chain couples TRBV5-4 to TRBJ1-1; D might be TRBD1 (6 bases). V lost 5 bases, J lost 0 bases, and 11 bases lay in between. CDR3 length equals 14 residues. Looked up from germline, CDR1 is SGHNT and CDR2 is YYREEE (reference sequence). The CDR3 is CASRLQGLNTEAFF. The CDR3 DNA is TGTGCCAGCAGGTTACAGGGATTGAACACTGAAGCTTTCTTT.

The rearrangement links TRBV19 to TRBJ1-2; D is unclear. V lost 7 bases to trimming and J lost 5 bases, with 17 bases between them. This CDR3 is built from 14 residues. Germline V gene sequence: CDR1 LNHDA, CDR2 SQIVND (reference sequence). This chain's CDR3 is CASMSRDAGYGYTF. DNA of the CDR3: TGTGCCAGTATGAGTCGGGATGCGGGGTATGGCTACACCTTC.

The genes are TRBV18 and TRBJ1-5, with no clear D. The V gene lost 3 bases and the J gene lost 0 bases, with 6 bases spanning the gap. Germline assignment: CDR1 KGHSH and CDR2 LQKENI. This CDR3 is built from 14 residues. The DNA for the CDR3 is TGTGCCAGCTCACCCCGTGTTAGCAATCAGCCCCAGCATTTT. Its protein is CASSPRVSNQPQHF.

This chain links TRBV11-2 with TRBJ2-7; D is possibly TRBD1 (6 bases). This CDR3 has 14 residues. Germline CDR1 is SGHAT and CDR2 is FQNNGV. V lost 5 bases to trimming and J lost 3 bases, with 14 bases between them. The CDR3 protein is CASSPAGALYEQYF. The DNA of the CDR3 is TGTGCCAGCAGCCCAGCAGGGGCCCTCTACGAGCAGTACTTC.

The CDR3 loop is CASSSWTSPRNEQFF. The DNA for the CDR3 is TGTGCCAGCAGCAGCTGGACTAGCCCCCGCAATGAGCAGTTCTTC. V usage is TRBV5-6 and J usage is TRBJ2-1; 8 positions agree with TRBD2. CDR3 length: 15 amino acids. V trimming: 4 bases; J trimming: 6 bases; junction bases outside the gene matches: 9. Germline V gene lookup returns CDR1 SGHDT and CDR2 YYEEEE.

Here the CDR3 reads CASSDSTVGELFF. CDR3 nucleotides: TGTGCCAGCAGTGACTCCACAGTCGGGGAGCTGTTTTTT. This chain uses TRBV6-4 with TRBJ2-2; D not certain. The ends were cut back, 0 bases at V and 7 bases at J, with 6 bases in the middle. The CDR3 sequence is 13 residues long. Germline V gives CDR1 MRHNA, CDR2 SNTAGT.

CDR3 amino acids: CASSWVDFVTDTQYF. CDR3 bases: TGTGCCAGCAGCTGGGTGGACTTTGTCACAGATACGCAGTATTTT. The chain uses TRBV7-9 and TRBJ2-3, with D possibly matching TRBD2 (5 bases). There are 15 residues in the CDR3. V lost 4 bases and J 2 bases, leaving 13 bases between the germline ends. From germline, CDR1 is SEHNR and CDR2 FQNEAQ (reference sequence).

V gene TRBV29-1 combines with J gene TRBJ2-1; a possible D gene is TRBD1 (6 bases). The CDR3 is made up of 13 amino acids. Looked up from germline, CDR1 is SQVTM and CDR2 is ANQGSEA. V lost 5 bases, J lost 8 bases, and 16 bases lay in between. Here the CDR3 DNA reads TGCAGCGTTTTCCCAGGTAACAGGGATGAGCAGTTCTTC. Its protein product is CSVFPGNRDEQFF.

The chain joins TRBV6-1 to TRBJ1-1, with 12 bases fitting TRBD1. The V gene's germline CDR1 is MNHNS and CDR2 SASEGT. Trimming removed 9 bases from V and 1 base from J; junction bases left unmatched: 6. The CDR3 is made up of 15 amino acids. The CDR3 loop reads CASQPGQGANTEAFF. The DNA for the CDR3 is TGTGCCAGTCAACCGGGACAGGGGGCGAACACTGAAGCTTTCTTT.